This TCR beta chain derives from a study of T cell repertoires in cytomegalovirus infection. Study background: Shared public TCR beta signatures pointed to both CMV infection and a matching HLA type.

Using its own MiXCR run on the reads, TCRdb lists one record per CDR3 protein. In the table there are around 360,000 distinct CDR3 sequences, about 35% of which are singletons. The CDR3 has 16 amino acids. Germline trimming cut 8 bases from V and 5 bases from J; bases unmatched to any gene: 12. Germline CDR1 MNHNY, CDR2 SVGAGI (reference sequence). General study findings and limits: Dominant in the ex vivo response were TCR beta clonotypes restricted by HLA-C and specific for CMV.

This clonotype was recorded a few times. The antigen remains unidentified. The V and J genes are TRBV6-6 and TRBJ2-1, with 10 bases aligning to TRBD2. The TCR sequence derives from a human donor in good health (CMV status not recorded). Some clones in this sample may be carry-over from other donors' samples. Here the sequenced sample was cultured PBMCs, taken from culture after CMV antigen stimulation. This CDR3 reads CASLDSGAGGNNEQFF. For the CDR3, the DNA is TGTGCCAGCCTCGACTCCGGAGCGGGAGGGAACAATGAGCAGTTCTTC.